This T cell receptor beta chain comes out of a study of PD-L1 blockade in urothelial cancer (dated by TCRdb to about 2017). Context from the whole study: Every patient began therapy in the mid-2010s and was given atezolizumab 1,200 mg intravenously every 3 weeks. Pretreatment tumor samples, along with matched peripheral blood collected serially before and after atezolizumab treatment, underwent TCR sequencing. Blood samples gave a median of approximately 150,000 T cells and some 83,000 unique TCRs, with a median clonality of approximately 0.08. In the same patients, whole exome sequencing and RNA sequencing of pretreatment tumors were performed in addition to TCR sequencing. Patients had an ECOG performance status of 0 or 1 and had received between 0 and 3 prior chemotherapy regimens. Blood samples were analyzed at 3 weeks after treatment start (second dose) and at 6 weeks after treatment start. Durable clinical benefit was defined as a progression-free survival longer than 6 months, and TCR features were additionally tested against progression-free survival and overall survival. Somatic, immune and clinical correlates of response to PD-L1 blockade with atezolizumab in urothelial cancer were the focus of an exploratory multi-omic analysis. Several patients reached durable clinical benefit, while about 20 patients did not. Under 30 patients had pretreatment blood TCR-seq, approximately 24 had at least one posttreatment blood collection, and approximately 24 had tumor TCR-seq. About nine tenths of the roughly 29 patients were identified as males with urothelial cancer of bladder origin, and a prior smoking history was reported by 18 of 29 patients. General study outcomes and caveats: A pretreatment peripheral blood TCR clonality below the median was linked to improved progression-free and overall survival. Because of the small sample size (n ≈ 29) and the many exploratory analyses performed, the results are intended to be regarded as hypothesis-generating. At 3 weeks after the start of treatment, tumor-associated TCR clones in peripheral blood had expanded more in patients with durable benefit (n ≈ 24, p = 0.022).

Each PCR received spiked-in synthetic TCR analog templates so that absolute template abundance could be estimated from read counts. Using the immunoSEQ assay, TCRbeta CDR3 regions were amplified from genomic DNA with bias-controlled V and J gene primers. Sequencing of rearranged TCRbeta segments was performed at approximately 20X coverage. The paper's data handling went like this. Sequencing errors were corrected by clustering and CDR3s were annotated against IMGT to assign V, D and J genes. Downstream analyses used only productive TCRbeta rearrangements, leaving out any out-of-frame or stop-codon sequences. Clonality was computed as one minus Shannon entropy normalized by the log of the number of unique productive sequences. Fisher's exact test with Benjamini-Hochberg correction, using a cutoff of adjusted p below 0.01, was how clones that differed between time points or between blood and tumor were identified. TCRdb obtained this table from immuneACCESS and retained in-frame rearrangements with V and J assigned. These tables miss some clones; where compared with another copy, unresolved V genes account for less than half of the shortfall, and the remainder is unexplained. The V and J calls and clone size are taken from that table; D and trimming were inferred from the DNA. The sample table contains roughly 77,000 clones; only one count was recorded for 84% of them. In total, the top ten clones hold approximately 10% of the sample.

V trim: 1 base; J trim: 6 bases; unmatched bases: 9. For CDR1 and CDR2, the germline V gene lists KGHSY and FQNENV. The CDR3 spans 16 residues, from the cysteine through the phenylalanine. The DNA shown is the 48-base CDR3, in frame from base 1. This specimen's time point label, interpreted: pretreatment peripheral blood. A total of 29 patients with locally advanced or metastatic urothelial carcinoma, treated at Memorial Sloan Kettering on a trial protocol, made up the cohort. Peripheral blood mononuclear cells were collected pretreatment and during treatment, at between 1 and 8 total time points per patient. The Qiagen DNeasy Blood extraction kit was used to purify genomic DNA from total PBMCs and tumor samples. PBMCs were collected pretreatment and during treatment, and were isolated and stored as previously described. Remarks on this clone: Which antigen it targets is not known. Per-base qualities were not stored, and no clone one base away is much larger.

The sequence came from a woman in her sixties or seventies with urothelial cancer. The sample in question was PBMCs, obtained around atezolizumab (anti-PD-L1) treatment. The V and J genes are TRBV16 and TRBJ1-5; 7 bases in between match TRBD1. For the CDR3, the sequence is CASSQLDRAKSQPQHF. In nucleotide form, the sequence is TGTGCCAGCAGCCAATTAGACAGGGCGAAGAGTCAGCCCCAGCATTTT.